The 8 T cell receptor beta chains in this list originate from one sample, sequenced in a study of CD8+CD57+ T cells in acquired aplastic anemia listed by TCRdb under 2018. The data were produced on an Illumina HiSeq 2000. Profiling of TCR beta VDJ combinations and CDR3 sequences used genomic DNA as the template. Clones were called with MiXCR by TCRdb after fastp trimmed the public reads at Q25, and only in-frame beta chains were retained. Records with the same CDR3 protein are collapsed into one entry carrying the most frequent genes and DNA. Across this sample there are roughly 51,000 distinct CDR3 sequences, with around 70% seen only once. The top ten hold around a third of the sample. Sample: sorted CD4+, CD8+, or CD8+CD57+ T cells (not recorded which) from PBMCs. These receptors all stem from a human donor in good health, serving as a control.

The chain has TRBV11-1 and TRBJ2-3; D is possibly TRBD2 (6 bases). Germline loops: CDR1 SGHAT, CDR2 FQDESV (reference sequence). The germline V and J ends were trimmed by 4 bases and 2 bases, with 16 bases remaining between them. CDR3 length equals 16 residues. The CDR3 nucleotides are TGTGCCAGCAGCTCCGGGGTGGGACTCCACACAGATACGCAGTATTTT. Translation: CASSSGVGLHTDTQYF.

V is TRBV20-1 and J is TRBJ2-3; D gene unclear. V dropped 0 bases and J dropped 0 bases, with 13 bases sitting between them. Germline CDR1 DFQATT, CDR2 SNEGSKA (reference sequence). The CDR3 contains 16 residues. The DNA for the CDR3 is TGCAGTGCTAGAGATAGGTCCAGGCTAAGCACAGATACGCAGTATTTT. Translation: CSARDRSRLSTDTQYF.

The V gene is TRBV5-1, the J gene TRBJ2-3; D is perhaps TRBD2 (6 bases). Trimming took off 6 bases at V and 0 bases at J, with 14 bases between the two ends. Germline V gene sequence: CDR1 SGHRS, CDR2 YFSETQ. The CDR3 spans 15 residues. Here the CDR3 DNA reads TGCGCCAGCACCATCCTGGCGGGGAGCACAGATACGCAGTATTTT. It encodes CASTILAGSTDTQYF.

J is TRBJ2-7 and V is TRBV7-2; D uncertain. V gave up 5 bases and J gave up 3 bases, with 8 bases separating them. Germline V CDR1 and CDR2: SGHTA, FQGNSA. The CDR3 has 12 residues. The CDR3, as DNA: TGTGCCAGCAGCCTTGGATTCTACGAGCAGTACTTC. Translation: CASSLGFYEQYF.

This rearrangement joins TRBV29-1 to TRBJ2-5; 7 nucleotides match TRBD2. V lost 0 bases and J lost 6; bases outside the gene matches: 13. CDR1 is SQVTM and CDR2 is ANQGSEA in the germline V gene. CDR3 length: 16 residues. DNA of the CDR3: TGCAGCGTTGAAGATGACGCTAGCCTCGGGGGGAAGACCCAGTACTTC. It translates to CSVEDDASLGGKTQYF.

The chain couples TRBV9 to TRBJ1-5; 8 bases match TRBD1. Germline V lookup: CDR1 SGDLS, CDR2 YYNGEE. This CDR3 comprises 16 residues. V lost 6 bases, J lost 2 bases, and 10 bases stayed unmatched. Here the CDR3 DNA reads TGTGCCAGCAACGCGCGGACAGGGTCGGGCAATCAGCCCCAGCATTTT. The encoded protein is CASNARTGSGNQPQHF.

This clonotype came up many times. The genes are TRBV13 and TRBJ1-2; 8 nucleotides align to TRBD1. CDR1 and CDR2 from the germline V gene are PRHDT and FYEKMQ (reference sequence). This CDR3 is built from 15 residues. Germline trimming cut 0 bases from V and 5 bases from J; bases unmatched to any gene: 5. CDR3 bases: TGTGCCAGCAGCTTAGGGTCCCAGGGGGCTTATGGCTACACCTTC. It translates to CASSLGSQGAYGYTF.

The V call is TRBV9, the J call TRBJ1-3, with TRBD1 matching 8 bases. Trimming removed 0 bases from V and 5 bases from J; junction bases left unmatched: 10. Germline values: CDR1 SGDLS, CDR2 YYNGEE. The CDR3 loop spans 17 amino acids. The DNA of the CDR3 is TGTGCCAGCAGCGTAGAGTCCCCAGGACAGGGAAGAAACACCATATATTTT. As protein: CASSVESPGQGRNTIYF. Drawing the rest from reference TRBV9 and TRBJ1-3, the complete variable domain is DSGVTQTPKHLITATGQRVTLRCSPRSGDLSVYWYQQSLDQGLQFLIQYYNGEERAKGNILERFSAQQFPDLHSELNLSSLELGDSALYFCASSVESPGQGRNTIYFGEGSWLTVV.